These 5 T cell receptor beta chains came from one sample sequenced in a study of blood T cell repertoires in COVID-19. Clones were sequenced by immunoSEQ multiplex PCR, and TCRdb holds only the in-frame ones, with some missing. The profile covers over 95,000 clones, with roughly 80% appearing a single time and 1.5% to 1.7% taken by the ten largest. Sequenced input: peripheral blood. The source of these receptors is a man aged 50-60 years with acute or convalescent COVID-19.

The V call is TRBV11-2, the J call TRBJ1-2; D gene ambiguous. The germline V gene encodes CDR1 SGHAT and CDR2 FQNNGV. The length of the CDR3 is 14 residues. Trimming removed 0 bases at V and 4 bases at J, with 9 bases between. CDR3 in DNA: TGTGCCAGCAGCTTAGAAGAATCCGGCTATGGCTACACCTTC. Its translation is CASSLEESGYGYTF.

CDR3 amino acids: CASSLGQQVPPETQYF. CDR3 DNA: TGCGCCAGCAGCTTGGGACAGCAGGTCCCCCCAGAGACCCAGTACTTC. The V gene is TRBV5-1, the J gene TRBJ2-5; D is perhaps TRBD1 (5 bases). The germline gives CDR1 SGHRS, CDR2 YFSETQ. The CDR3 totals 16 residues. The germline V and J ends were trimmed by 0 bases and 4 bases, with 16 bases remaining between them.

Regarding this clone: The junction departs from the called germline gene at one end, perhaps through a read error. The J gene is TRBJ2-1, the V gene TRBV7-6; 9 bases match TRBD2. This CDR3 has 14 residues. Germline lookup yields CDR1 SGHVS and CDR2 FNYEAQ. The CDR3 sequence: CASCLGGGADEQFF. Here the CDR3 DNA reads TGTGCCAGCTGCTTGGGCGGGGGGGCGGATGAGCAGTTCTTC.

J is TRBJ1-2 and V is TRBV30; possible D gene TRBD1, 5 bases. The CDR3 sequence is 15 residues long. Germline CDR1 GTSNPN, CDR2 SVGIG (reference sequence). The V gene lost 2 bases and the J gene lost 0 bases, with 13 bases spanning the gap. The CDR3 nucleotides read TGTGCCTGGAGTAGGGGATGGGGGGCTAACTATGGCTACACCTTC. It encodes CAWSRGWGANYGYTF. Based on the CDR3 plus reference TRBV30 and TRBJ1-2, the full variable domain is SQTIHQWPATLVQPVGSPLSLECTVEGTSNPNLYWYRQAAGRGLQLLFYSVGIGQISSEVPQNLSASRPQDRQFILSSKKLLLSDSGFYLCAWSRGWGANYGYTFGSGTRLTVV.

The V gene is TRBV6-5, the J gene TRBJ2-7, with TRBD2 as a possible D gene (5 bases). Germline-derived CDR1 and CDR2 are MNHEY and SVGAGI. The length of the CDR3 is 14 residues. The V gene lost 7 bases and the J gene lost 3 bases, with 16 bases spanning the gap. CDR3 amino acids: CASTEGTAYYEQYF. The CDR3 region has the DNA TGTGCCAGCACCGAGGGAACAGCCTACTACGAGCAGTACTTC.